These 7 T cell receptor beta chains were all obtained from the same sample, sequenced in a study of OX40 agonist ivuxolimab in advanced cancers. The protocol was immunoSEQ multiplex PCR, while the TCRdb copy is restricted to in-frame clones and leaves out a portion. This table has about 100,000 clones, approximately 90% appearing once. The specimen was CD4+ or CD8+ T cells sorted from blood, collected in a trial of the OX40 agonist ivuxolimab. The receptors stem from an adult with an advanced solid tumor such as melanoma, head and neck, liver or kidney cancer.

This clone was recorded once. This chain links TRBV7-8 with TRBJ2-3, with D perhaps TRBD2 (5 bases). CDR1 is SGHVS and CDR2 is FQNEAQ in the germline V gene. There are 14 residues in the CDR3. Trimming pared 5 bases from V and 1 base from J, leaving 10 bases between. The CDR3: CASSRSDRTDTQYF. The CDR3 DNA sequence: TGTGCCAGCAGCCGTAGCGACCGCACAGATACGCAGTATTTT.

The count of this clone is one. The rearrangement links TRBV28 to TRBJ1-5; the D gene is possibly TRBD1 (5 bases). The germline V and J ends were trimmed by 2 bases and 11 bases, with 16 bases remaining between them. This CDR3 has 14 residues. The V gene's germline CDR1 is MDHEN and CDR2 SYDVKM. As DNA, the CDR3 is TGTGCCAGCAGTTTAGGGACCGGGGGTAGGGCCCAGCATTTT. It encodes CASSLGTGGRAQHF.

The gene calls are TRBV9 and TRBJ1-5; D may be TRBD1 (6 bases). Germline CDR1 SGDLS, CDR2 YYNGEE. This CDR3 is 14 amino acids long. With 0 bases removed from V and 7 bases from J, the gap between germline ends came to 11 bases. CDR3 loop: CASSVEGVSQPQHF. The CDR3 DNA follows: TGTGCCAGCAGCGTAGAGGGGGTGAGCCAGCCCCAGCATTTT.

The CDR3: CASSQDPAGGVGELFF. The CDR3 region has the DNA TGCGCCAGCAGCCAAGATCCGGCGGGAGGGGTCGGGGAGCTGTTTTTT. The chain employs TRBV4-1 and TRBJ2-2; 9 nucleotides align to TRBD2. Trimming cost V 0 bases and J 7 bases; bases outside gene matches: 6. The CDR3 contains 16 residues. CDR1 MGHRA and CDR2 YSYEKL come from the germline V gene.

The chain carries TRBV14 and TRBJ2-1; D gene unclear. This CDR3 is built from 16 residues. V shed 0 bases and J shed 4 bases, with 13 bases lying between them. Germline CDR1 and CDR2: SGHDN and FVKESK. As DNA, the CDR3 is TGTGCCAGCAGCCAAGATGTGGGTTTGGGGTACAATGAGCAGTTCTTC. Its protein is CASSQDVGLGYNEQFF.

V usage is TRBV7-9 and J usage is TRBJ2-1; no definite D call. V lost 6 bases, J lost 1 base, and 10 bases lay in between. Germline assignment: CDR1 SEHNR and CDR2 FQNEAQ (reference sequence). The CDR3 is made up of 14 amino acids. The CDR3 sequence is CASRLLGSYNEQFF. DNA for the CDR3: TGTGCCAGCAGATTGCTGGGGTCCTACAATGAGCAGTTCTTC.

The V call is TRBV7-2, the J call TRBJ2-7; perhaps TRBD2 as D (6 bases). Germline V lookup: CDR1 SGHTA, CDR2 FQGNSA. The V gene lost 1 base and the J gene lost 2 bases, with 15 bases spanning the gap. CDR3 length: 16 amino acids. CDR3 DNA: TGTGCCAGCAGCTTAGTTAGGGTGGGAGGCGCCTACGAGCAGTACTTC. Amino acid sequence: CASSLVRVGGAYEQYF.